Below are 9 T cell receptor beta chains sequenced from a single sample in a study of OX40 agonist ivuxolimab in advanced cancers. Some clones are missing from TCRdb's copy, which holds only in-frame ones; the method was immunoSEQ multiplex PCR. The sample carries 75,000 to 90,000 clones, around 90% recorded once. The starting material was CD4+ or CD8+ T cells sorted from blood, obtained in a trial of the OX40 agonist ivuxolimab. These receptors all come from an adult with an advanced solid tumor such as melanoma, head and neck, liver or kidney cancer.

The chain joins TRBV18 to TRBJ2-5, with 8 bases lining up with TRBD2. The CDR3 length is 15 residues. Germline loops: CDR1 KGHSH, CDR2 LQKENI. V dropped 0 bases and J dropped 7; count of bases not matched to a gene: 7. CDR3 nucleotide sequence: TGTGCCAGCTCACCACCGACGGGAGGGAGAGGGACCCAGTACTTC. Translation: CASSPPTGGRGTQYF.

V gene TRBV29-1 combines with J gene TRBJ1-1, with a possible D match to TRBD1 (5 bases). CDR3 length equals 12 residues. The germline V and J ends were trimmed by 2 bases and 6 bases, with 10 bases remaining between them. Germline V lookup: CDR1 SQVTM, CDR2 ANQGSEA. CDR3 DNA: TGCAGCGTTGAACGGGACTCCGCTGAAGCTTTCTTT. Protein product: CSVERDSAEAFF.

The CDR3: CASSVGTGISRPEKLFF. As DNA, the CDR3 is TGTGCCAGCAGCGTAGGGACAGGGATCTCGCGACCCGAAAAACTGTTTTTT. This chain connects TRBV9 to TRBJ1-4; the match to TRBD1 covers 8 bases. Germline CDR1 reads SGDLS; CDR2 reads YYNGEE. V gave up 0 bases and J gave up 8 bases; unmatched junction bases: 12. CDR3 length: 17 residues.

This chain uses TRBV9 with TRBJ2-5; no definite D call. With 0 bases removed from V and 4 bases from J, the gap between germline ends came to 10 bases. From germline, CDR1 is SGDLS and CDR2 YYNGEE. The CDR3 sequence is 14 residues long. The CDR3 DNA follows: TGTGCCAGCAGCGTAGACGCCGGATCAGAGACCCAGTACTTC. As protein: CASSVDAGSETQYF.

This clone was seen just once. V gene TRBV14 combines with J gene TRBJ2-1; 7 bases are shared with TRBD2. The V gene's germline CDR1 is SGHDN and CDR2 FVKESK. This CDR3 region has 13 residues. Germline trimming cut 5 bases from V and 9 bases from J; bases unmatched to any gene: 7. The CDR3 here is CASSMGEGREQFF. DNA of the CDR3: TGTGCCAGCAGCATGGGGGAGGGCCGTGAGCAGTTCTTC.

The genes are TRBV5-8 and TRBJ1-6, with TRBD1 identical over 7 bases. J gave up 0 bases and V 2 bases, and 2 bases lay outside the gene matches. Germline CDR1 is SGHTS and CDR2 is YDEGEE. The CDR3 runs 16 residues. CDR3 amino acids: CASSFDRDSYNSPLHF. CDR3 nucleotide sequence: TGTGCCAGCAGCTTCGACAGGGACTCCTATAATTCACCCCTCCACTTT.

This chain connects TRBV6-1 to TRBJ2-7, with 9 bases that match TRBD1. V was clipped by 4 bases and J by 4 bases; unmatched bases: 8. The CDR3 extends over 15 amino acids. Germline CDR1 MNHNS, CDR2 SASEGT. The CDR3 nucleotides read TGTGCCAGCAGTGGTTCGGGACAGGGCCGGTACGAGCAGTACTTC. Encoded protein: CASSGSGQGRYEQYF.

This clone appeared a single time. The chain employs TRBV6-5 and TRBJ2-1, with a possible D match to TRBD2 (5 bases). Germline CDR1 is MNHEY and CDR2 is SVGAGI. The V gene lost 6 bases and the J gene lost 7 bases, with 7 bases spanning the gap. The CDR3 sequence is 11 residues long. CDR3 residues: CASRDLNEQFF. CDR3 DNA sequence: TGTGCCAGCAGGGACTTAAATGAGCAGTTCTTC.

The V and J genes are TRBV9 and TRBJ1-2; 8 bases match TRBD1. The CDR3 sequence is 12 residues long. Germline lookup yields CDR1 SGDLS and CDR2 YYNGEE. V dropped 6 bases and J dropped 8; count of bases not matched to a gene: 6. CDR3 sequence: CASTHDRGGYTF. Written as DNA, the CDR3 is TGTGCCAGCACCCATGACAGGGGCGGCTACACCTTC. The full variable domain, completed using reference TRBV9 and TRBJ1-2, is DSGVTQTPKHLITATGQRVTLRCSPRSGDLSVYWYQQSLDQGLQFLIQYYNGEERAKGNILERFSAQQFPDLHSELNLSSLELGDSALYFCASTHDRGGYTFGSGTRLTVV.